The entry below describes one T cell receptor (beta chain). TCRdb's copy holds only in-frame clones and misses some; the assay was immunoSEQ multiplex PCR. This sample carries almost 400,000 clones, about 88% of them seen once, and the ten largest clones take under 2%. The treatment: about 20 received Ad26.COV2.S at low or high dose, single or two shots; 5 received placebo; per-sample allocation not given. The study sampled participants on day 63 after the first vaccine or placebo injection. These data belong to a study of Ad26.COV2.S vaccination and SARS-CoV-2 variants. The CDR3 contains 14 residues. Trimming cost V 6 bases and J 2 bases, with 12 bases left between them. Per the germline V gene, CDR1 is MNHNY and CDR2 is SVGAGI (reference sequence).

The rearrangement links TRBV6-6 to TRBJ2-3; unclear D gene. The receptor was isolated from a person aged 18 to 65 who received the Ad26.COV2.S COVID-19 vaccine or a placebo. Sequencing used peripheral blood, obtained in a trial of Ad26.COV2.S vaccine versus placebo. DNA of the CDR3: TGTGCCAGCAGCCCCGCCCTGACCACAGATACGCAGTATTTT. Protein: CASSPALTTDTQYF.